Included here is one T cell receptor beta chain sequence, with context. These data come from a study of blood T cell repertoires in COVID-19. Original handling: How many nucleated cells were present was estimated from reference gene primer amplification. The repertoire was sequenced with immunoSEQ multiplex PCR; TCRdb's copy has only in-frame clones and lacks some. That table supplies the V and J calls and clone size; D and trimming were determined from the DNA. The sample includes over 95,000 clones, approximately 85% of them seen just once. The source material was peripheral blood. The clonotype comes from a woman aged 60 to 75 with COVID-19, enrolled during active disease.

For the CDR3, the DNA is TGTGCCAGCAGCCGGGACAGGGGAGGCGGAGAGACCCAGTACTTC. Translating it yields CASSRDRGGGETQYF. This sequence joins TRBV7-7 and TRBJ2-5; TRBD1 matches 10 bases. V lost 5 bases and J lost 4; bases outside the gene matches: 7. The germline CDR1 and CDR2 sequences are SSHAT and FNYEAQ (reference sequence). This CDR3 region has 15 residues.